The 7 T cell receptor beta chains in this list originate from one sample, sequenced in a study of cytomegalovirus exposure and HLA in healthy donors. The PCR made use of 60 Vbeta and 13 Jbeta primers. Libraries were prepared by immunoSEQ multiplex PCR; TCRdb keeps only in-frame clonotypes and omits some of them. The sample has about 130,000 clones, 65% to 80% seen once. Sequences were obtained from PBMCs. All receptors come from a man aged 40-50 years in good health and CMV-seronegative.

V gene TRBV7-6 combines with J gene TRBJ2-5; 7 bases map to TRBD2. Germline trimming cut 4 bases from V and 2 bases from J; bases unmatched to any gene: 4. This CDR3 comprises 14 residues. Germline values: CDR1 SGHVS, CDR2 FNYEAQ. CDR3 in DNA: TGTGCCAGCAGCTCGCACGGGGGGCAAGAGACCCAGTACTTC. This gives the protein CASSSHGGQETQYF. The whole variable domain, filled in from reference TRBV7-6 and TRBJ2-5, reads GAGVSQSPRYKVTKRGQDVALRCDPISGHVSLYWYRQALGQGPEFLTYFNYEAQQDKSGLPNDRFSAERPEGSISTLTIQRTEQRDSAMYRCASSSHGGQETQYFGPGTRLLVL.

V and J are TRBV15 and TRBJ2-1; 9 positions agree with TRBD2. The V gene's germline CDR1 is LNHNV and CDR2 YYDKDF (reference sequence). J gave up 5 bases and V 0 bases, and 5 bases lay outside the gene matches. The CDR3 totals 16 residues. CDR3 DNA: TGTGCCACCAGCAGAGACCGACTAGCGGTTAACAATGAGCAGTTCTTC. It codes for CATSRDRLAVNNEQFF.

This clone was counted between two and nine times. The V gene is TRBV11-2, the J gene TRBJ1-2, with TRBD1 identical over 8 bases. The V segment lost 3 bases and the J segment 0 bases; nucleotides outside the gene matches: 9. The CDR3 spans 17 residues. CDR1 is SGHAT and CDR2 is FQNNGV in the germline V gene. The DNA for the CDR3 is TGTGCCAGCAGCTTCGGACAGGGAGGGAGGGCTAACTATGGCTACACCTTC. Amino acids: CASSFGQGGRANYGYTF.

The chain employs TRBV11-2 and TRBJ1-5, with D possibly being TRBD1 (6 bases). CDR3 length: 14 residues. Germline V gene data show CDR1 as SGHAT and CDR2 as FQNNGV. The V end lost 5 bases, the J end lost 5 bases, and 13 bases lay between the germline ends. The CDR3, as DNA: TGTGCCAGCAGCCAAGGGGGTCTCCATCAGCCCCAGCATTTT. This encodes CASSQGGLHQPQHF.

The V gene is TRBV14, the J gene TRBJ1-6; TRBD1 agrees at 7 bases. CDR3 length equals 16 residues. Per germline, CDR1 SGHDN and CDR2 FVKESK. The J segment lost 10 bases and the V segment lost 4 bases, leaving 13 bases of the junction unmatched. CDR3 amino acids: CASSRYTGTVGSPLHF. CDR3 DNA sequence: TGTGCCAGCAGCCGCTATACCGGGACAGTTGGGTCACCCCTCCACTTT.

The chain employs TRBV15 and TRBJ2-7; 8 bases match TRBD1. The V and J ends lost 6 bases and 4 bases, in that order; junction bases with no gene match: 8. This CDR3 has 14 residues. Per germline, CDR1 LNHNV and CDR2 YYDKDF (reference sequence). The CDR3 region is CATSGDRLGYEQYF. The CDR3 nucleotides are TGTGCCACCAGTGGGGACAGGCTCGGGTACGAGCAGTACTTC.

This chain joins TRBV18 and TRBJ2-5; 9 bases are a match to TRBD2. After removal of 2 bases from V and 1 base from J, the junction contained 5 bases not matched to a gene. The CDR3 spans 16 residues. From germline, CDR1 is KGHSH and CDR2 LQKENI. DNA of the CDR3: TGTGCCAGCTCACCAATCCTAGCGGGGACCCAAGAGACCCAGTACTTC. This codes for CASSPILAGTQETQYF.